This T cell receptor (beta chain) appears in the sequencing data of a study of blood T cell repertoires in COVID-19. Study context: Material from acute and convalescent COVID-19 was sourced from the United States, Italy and Spain. T cells, B-cell-depleted T cells, or PBMCs provided the cDNA or gDNA that served as material.

Source study methods: Amplified reference gene primers provided the basis for estimating nucleated cell counts. Using immunoSEQ multiplex PCR, the repertoire was profiled, and TCRdb retains in-frame clones only, with some absent. V, J and clone size derive from that table, while D and trimming were established from the DNA sequence. The table includes 100,000 to 150,000 clones, over 75% detected once. The CDR3 extends over 16 amino acids. Germline assignment: CDR1 WNHNN and CDR2 SYGVQD (reference sequence). V lost 5 bases and J lost 0; bases outside the gene matches: 9. J is TRBJ2-7 and V is TRBV10-1, with 8 positions matching TRBD2. This receptor was taken from a man aged 45 to 65 with acute or convalescent COVID-19. The sequenced sample was peripheral blood. In nucleotides, the CDR3 is TGCGCCAGCAGTTCAGCGGGAGTTCTCAGCTCCTACGAGCAGTACTTC. Protein product: CASSSAGVLSSYEQYF.